Shown below are 16 T cell receptor beta chains from a single sample sequenced in a study of T cell repertoires in cytomegalovirus infection. TCRdb recomputed calls from the reads with MiXCR, one row per CDR3 protein. The sample lists more than 250,000 distinct CDR3 sequences, roughly an eighth occurring once. Material: PBMCs. Receptors originate from a human donor in good health (CMV status not recorded). Some clones in this sample may be carry-over from other donors' samples.

This clonotype was picked up many times. This sequence joins TRBV20-1 and TRBJ2-3; D remains ambiguous. Trimming cost V 2 bases and J 4 bases, with 22 bases left between them. This CDR3 region has 17 residues. The germline gives CDR1 DFQATT, CDR2 SNEGSKA (reference sequence). The CDR3 sequence: CSARNPRSVVSADTQYF. The DNA for the CDR3 is TGCAGTGCTAGAAACCCCCGAAGCGTGGTCTCGGCAGATACGCAGTATTTT.

This clonotype appeared many times. The V call is TRBV7-2, the J call TRBJ1-1, with D perhaps TRBD1 (5 bases). The length of the CDR3 is 15 residues. Germline CDR1 is SGHTA and CDR2 is FQGNSA. With 0 bases removed from V and 2 bases from J, the gap between germline ends came to 10 bases. The CDR3 protein is CASSLAGALNTEAFF. CDR3 DNA sequence: TGTGCCAGCAGCTTAGCCGGGGCTTTAAACACTGAAGCTTTCTTT.

This clonotype appeared many times. The V gene is TRBV28, the J gene TRBJ1-1; D may be TRBD1 (5 bases). The CDR3 is made up of 17 amino acids. The V and J ends lost 3 bases and 3 bases respectively, with 20 bases between them. CDR1 and CDR2 from the germline V gene are MDHEN and SYDVKM. CDR3 bases: TGTGCCAGCAGTTTGGGTCCCATGGGGGAGGCTCACACTGAAGCTTTCTTT. Translating it yields CASSLGPMGEAHTEAFF. The full variable domain, rest sourced from reference TRBV28 and TRBJ1-1, is DVKVTQSSRYLVKRTGEKVFLECVQDMDHENMFWYRQDPGLGLRLIYFSYDVKMKEKGDIPEGYSVSREKKERFSLILESASTNQTSMYLCASSLGPMGEAHTEAFFGQGTRLTVV.

The rearrangement uses TRBV5-1 and TRBJ2-5, with D perhaps assigned TRBD1 or TRBD2 (6 bases each). This CDR3 region has 13 residues. In germline, CDR1 is SGHRS, CDR2 YFSETQ. Trimming removed 6 bases from V and 5 bases from J, with 14 bases in between. In DNA form, the CDR3 reads TGCGCCAGCAAGCCGGGGGCACAGGAGACCCAGTACTTC. Its protein is CASKPGAQETQYF.

This clonotype was seen at least ten times. The chain has TRBV5-1 and TRBJ2-1; D is possibly TRBD2 (5 bases). V was pared by 7 bases and J by 0 bases, with 14 bases between. The germline V gene has CDR1 SGHRS and CDR2 YFSETQ. CDR3 length: 15 amino acids. CDR3 nucleotide sequence: TGCGCCAGCTCGAGGGCGGAAAGCTCCTACAATGAGCAGTTCTTC. Residues: CASSRAESSYNEQFF.

This clonotype was counted many times. The V gene is TRBV7-2, the J gene TRBJ1-4, with D tentatively TRBD1 (5 bases). The CDR3 is 14 residues long. CDR1 is SGHTA, CDR2 FQGNSA, per germline. V gave up 6 bases and J gave up 4 bases, with 12 bases separating them. The CDR3 nucleotides are TGTGCCAGCAGAAGACAAGGGGTTAATGAAAAACTGTTTTTT. This codes for CASRRQGVNEKLFF.

This clonotype was counted many times. The rearrangement uses TRBV7-2 and TRBJ2-5, with TRBD2 matching 9 bases. CDR1 and CDR2 (germline): SGHTA, FQGNSA. The trim removed 6 bases at V and 0 bases at J, leaving 17 bases unmatched. The CDR3 is 19 residues long. The CDR3 DNA reads TGTGCCAGCAGACCACTCTTAGCGGGAGAGTGGAGTTACCAAGAGACCCAGTACTTC. Translated: CASRPLLAGEWSYQETQYF.

The chain joins TRBV2 to TRBJ1-2, with 9 nucleotides matching TRBD1. The CDR3 runs to 15 residues. With V trimmed by 6 bases and J by 7 bases, 12 bases remained unmatched. The germline V gene has CDR1 SNHLY and CDR2 FYNNEI. The CDR3: CASSLGQGFRTGYTF. As DNA, the CDR3 is TGTGCCAGCAGCCTTGGACAGGGGTTCAGGACTGGCTACACCTTC.

This clonotype was counted at least ten times. This sequence joins TRBV7-2 and TRBJ2-7; a possible D gene is TRBD2 (6 bases). The germline CDR1 and CDR2 sequences are SGHTA and FQGNSA. Trimming pared 5 bases from V and 0 bases from J, leaving 11 bases between. This CDR3 has 14 residues. The CDR3 bases are TGTGCCAGCAGCCGCGGCGGGACCTCCTACGAGCAGTACTTC. It encodes CASSRGGTSYEQYF. The entire variable domain, with the rest obtained from reference TRBV7-2 and TRBJ2-7, is as follows: GAGVSQSPSNKVTEKGKDVELRCDPISGHTALYWYRQSLGQGLEFLIYFQGNSAPDKSGLPSDRFSAERTGGSVSTLTIQRTQQEDSAVYLCASSRGGTSYEQYFGPGTRLTVT.

J is TRBJ2-2 and V is TRBV7-2; TRBD2 matches at 10 bases. V lost 5 bases and J lost 6; bases outside the gene matches: 6. Germline values: CDR1 SGHTA, CDR2 FQGNSA. The CDR3 consists of 15 residues. The CDR3 spells CASSTSGGAAGELFF. Written as DNA, the CDR3 is TGTGCCAGCAGCACAAGCGGGGGGGCGGCCGGGGAGCTGTTTTTT.

This clonotype was found a few times. The chain links TRBV6-2 or TRBV6-3 to TRBJ1-5; 7 positions agree with TRBD1. V was pared by 7 bases and J by 5 bases, with 8 bases of the junction left unmatched. There are 14 residues in the CDR3. From germline, CDR1 is MNHEY and CDR2 SVGEGT. The CDR3 coding sequence is TGTGCCAGCAATACCGACAGGGATTATCAGCCCCAGCATTTT. Protein product: CASNTDRDYQPQHF.

This clonotype was picked up one time. This chain connects TRBV2 to TRBJ2-2; 7 bases are shared with TRBD2. Germline CDR1 reads SNHLY; CDR2 reads FYNNEI. The junction had 13 bases not matched to a gene; V was cut back by 4 bases and J by 5 bases. This CDR3 is 17 amino acids long. This chain's CDR3 is CASSVQRGGRGTGELFF. In DNA, the CDR3 is TGTGCCAGCAGTGTACAGCGGGGCGGCCGGGGGACCGGGGAGCTGTTTTTT.

There are many counts of this clonotype. The rearrangement joins TRBV7-8 to TRBJ1-2; no clear D gene. CDR3 length equals 15 residues. V gave up 4 bases and J gave up 8 bases, with 20 bases separating them. Germline CDR1 SGHVS, CDR2 FQNEAQ. The DNA for the CDR3 is TGTGCCAGCAGCTCAAATCGGGCCATTCTCGTGGGCTACACCTTC. Translating it yields CASSSNRAILVGYTF.

The chain links TRBV20-1 to TRBJ2-7; D possibly corresponds to TRBD1 (6 bases). The CDR3 loop spans 15 amino acids. Germline V gives CDR1 DFQATT, CDR2 SNEGSKA (reference sequence). V gave up 0 bases and J gave up 5 bases, with 17 bases separating them. For the CDR3, the DNA is TGCAGTGCTAGAGACTCCGGGACATCAGTCCACGAGCAGTACTTC. This sequence encodes CSARDSGTSVHEQYF.

To note about this clonotype: A single base separates this from a much larger clone, so it may be a read error. V usage is TRBV4-1 and J usage is TRBJ2-3; 8 nucleotides align to TRBD2. This CDR3 is built from 15 residues. Germline CDR1 MGHRA, CDR2 YSYEKL. The CDR3 loop reads CASSRSPGLGDTRYF. DNA of the CDR3: TGCGCCAGCAGTCGTTCACCGGGACTAGGGGATACGCGGTATTTT.

This clonotype has a count of ten or more. V gene TRBV28 combines with J gene TRBJ2-3; 7 nucleotides match TRBD2. Per germline, CDR1 MDHEN and CDR2 SYDVKM. This CDR3 has 14 residues. V lost 6 bases and J lost 4; bases outside the gene matches: 7. CDR3 in amino acids: CASRGGRDADTQYF. In DNA form, the CDR3 reads TGTGCCAGCAGAGGCGGGAGAGACGCAGATACGCAGTATTTT.